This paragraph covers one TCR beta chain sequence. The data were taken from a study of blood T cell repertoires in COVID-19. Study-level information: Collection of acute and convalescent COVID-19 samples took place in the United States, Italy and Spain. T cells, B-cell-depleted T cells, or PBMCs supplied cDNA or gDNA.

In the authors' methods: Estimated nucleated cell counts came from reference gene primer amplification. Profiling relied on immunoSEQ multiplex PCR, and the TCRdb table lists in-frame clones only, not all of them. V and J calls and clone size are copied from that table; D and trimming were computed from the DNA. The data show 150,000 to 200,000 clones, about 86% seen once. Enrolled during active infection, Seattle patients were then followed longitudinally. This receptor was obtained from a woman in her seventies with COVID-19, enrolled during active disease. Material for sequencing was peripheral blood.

The CDR3 reads CATSPGLAKYF. As DNA, the CDR3 is TGTGCCACCAGTCCGGGACTAGCGAAGTATTTT. V and J are TRBV24-1 and TRBJ2-3; TRBD2 matches at 10 bases. CDR3 size: 11 residues. V lost 6 bases, J lost 13 bases, and 3 bases stayed unmatched. Germline lookup yields CDR1 KGHDR and CDR2 SFDVKD.